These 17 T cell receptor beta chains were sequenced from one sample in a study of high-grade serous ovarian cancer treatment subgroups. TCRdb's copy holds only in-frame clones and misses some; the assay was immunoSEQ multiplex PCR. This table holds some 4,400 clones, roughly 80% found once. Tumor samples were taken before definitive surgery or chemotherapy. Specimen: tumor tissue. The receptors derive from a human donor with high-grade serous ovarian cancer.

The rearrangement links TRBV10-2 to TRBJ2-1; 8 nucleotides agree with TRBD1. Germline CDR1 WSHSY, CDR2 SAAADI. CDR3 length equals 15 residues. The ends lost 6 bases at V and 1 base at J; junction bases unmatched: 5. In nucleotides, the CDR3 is TGCGCCAGCAGAGGCCGGGACAGGTCCTACAATGAGCAGTTCTTC. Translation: CASRGRDRSYNEQFF.

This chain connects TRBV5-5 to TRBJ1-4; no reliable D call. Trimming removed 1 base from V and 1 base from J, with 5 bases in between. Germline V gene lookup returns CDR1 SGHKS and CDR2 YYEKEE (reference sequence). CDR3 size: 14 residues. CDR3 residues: CASSLRGTNEKLFF. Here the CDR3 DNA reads TGTGCCAGCAGCTTGCGAGGAACTAATGAAAAACTGTTTTTT. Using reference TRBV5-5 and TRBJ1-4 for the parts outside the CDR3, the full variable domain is DAGVTQSPTHLIKTRGQQVTLRCSPISGHKSVSWYQQVLGQGPQFIFQYYEKEERGRGNFPDRFSARQFPNYSSELNVNALLLGDSALYLCASSLRGTNEKLFFGSGTQLSVL.

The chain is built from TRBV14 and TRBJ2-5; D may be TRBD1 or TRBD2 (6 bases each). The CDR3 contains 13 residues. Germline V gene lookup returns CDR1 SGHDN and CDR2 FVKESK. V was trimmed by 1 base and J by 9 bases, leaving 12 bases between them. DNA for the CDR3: TGTGCCAGCAGCCAAGGGGGGCCGGGGGCCCAGTACTTC. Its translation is CASSQGGPGAQYF.

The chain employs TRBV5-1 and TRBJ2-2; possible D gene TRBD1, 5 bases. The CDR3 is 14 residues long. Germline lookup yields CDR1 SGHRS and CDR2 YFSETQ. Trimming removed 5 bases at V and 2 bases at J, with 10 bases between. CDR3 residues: CASSSGFNTGELFF. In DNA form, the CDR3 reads TGCGCCAGCAGTTCAGGGTTCAACACCGGGGAGCTGTTTTTT.

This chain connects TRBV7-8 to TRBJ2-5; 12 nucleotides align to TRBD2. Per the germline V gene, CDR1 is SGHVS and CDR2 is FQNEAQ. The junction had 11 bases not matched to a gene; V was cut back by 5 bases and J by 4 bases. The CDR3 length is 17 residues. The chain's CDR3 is CASSPSSTSGRGETQYF. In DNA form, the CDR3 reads TGTGCCAGCAGCCCCTCTTCGACTAGCGGGAGAGGAGAGACCCAGTACTTC.

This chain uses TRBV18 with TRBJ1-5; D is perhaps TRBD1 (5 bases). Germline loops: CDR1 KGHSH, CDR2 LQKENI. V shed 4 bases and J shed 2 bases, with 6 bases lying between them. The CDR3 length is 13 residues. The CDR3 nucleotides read TGTGCCAGCTCACGAGGGGGCAATCAGCCCCAGCATTTT. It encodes CASSRGGNQPQHF.

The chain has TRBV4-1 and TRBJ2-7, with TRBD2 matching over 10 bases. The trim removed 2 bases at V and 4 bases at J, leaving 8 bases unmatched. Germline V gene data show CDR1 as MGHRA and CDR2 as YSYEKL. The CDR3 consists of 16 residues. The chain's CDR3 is CASSQPTSGTGYEQYF. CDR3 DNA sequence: TGCGCCAGCAGCCAACCCACTAGCGGGACGGGTTACGAGCAGTACTTC.

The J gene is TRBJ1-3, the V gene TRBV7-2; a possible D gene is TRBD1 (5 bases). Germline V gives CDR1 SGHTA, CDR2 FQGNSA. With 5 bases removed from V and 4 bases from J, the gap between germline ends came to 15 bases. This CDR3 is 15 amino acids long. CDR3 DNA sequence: TGTGCCAGCAGCCTTGGGACCGGACCAGGAAACACCATATATTTT. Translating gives CASSLGTGPGNTIYF.

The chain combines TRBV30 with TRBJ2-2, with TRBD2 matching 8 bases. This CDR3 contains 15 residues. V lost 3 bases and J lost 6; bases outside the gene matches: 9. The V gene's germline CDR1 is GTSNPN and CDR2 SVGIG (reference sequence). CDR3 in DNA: TGTGCCTGGAGGGGGTTTAGCGGGATTGCCGGGGAGCTGTTTTTT. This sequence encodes CAWRGFSGIAGELFF.

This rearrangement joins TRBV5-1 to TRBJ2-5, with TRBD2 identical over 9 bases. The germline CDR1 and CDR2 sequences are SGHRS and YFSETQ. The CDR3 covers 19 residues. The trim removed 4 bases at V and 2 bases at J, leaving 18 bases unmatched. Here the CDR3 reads CASSPLIAGEYRAQETQYF. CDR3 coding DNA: TGCGCCAGCAGCCCCCTGATAGCGGGAGAGTATAGGGCACAAGAGACCCAGTACTTC.

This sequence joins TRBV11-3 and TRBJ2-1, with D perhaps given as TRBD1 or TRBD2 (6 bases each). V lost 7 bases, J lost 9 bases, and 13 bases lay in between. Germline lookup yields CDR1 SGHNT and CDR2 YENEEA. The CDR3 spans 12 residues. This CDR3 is CASNGGQGEQFF. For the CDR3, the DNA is TGTGCCAGCAATGGGGGGCAGGGTGAGCAGTTCTTC.

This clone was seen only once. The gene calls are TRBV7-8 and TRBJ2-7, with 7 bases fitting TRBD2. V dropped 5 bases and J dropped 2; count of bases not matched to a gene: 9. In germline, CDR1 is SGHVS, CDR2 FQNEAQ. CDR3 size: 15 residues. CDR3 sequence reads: CASSEVREKPYEQYF. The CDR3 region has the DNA TGTGCCAGCAGCGAGGTGCGGGAGAAACCCTACGAGCAGTACTTC.

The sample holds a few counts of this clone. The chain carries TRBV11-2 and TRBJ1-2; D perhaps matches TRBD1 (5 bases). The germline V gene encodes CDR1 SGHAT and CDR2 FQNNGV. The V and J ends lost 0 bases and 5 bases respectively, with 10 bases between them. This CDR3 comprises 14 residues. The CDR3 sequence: CASSLEGRLYGYTF. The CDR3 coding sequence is TGTGCCAGCAGCTTAGAGGGACGGCTTTATGGCTACACCTTC.

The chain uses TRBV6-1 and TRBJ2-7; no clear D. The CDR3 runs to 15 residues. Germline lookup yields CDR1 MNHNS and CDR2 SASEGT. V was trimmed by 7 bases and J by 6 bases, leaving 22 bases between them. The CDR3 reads CASTLLGPIGGEQYF. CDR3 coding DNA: TGTGCCAGCACCCTACTCGGGCCGATCGGCGGCGAGCAGTACTTC.

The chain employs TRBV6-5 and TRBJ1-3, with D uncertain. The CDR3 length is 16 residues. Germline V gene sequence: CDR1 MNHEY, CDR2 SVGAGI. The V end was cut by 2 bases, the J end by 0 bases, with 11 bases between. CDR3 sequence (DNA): TGTGCCAGCAGTTACGGTGGACGGACCTCTGGAAACACCATATATTTT. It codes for CASSYGGRTSGNTIYF.

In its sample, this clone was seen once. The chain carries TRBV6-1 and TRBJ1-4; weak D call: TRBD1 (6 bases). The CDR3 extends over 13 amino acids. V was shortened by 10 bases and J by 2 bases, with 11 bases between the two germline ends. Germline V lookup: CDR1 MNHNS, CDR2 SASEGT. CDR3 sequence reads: CATTRGTNEKLFF. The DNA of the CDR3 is TGTGCCACCACCAGGGGTACTAATGAAAAACTGTTTTTT.

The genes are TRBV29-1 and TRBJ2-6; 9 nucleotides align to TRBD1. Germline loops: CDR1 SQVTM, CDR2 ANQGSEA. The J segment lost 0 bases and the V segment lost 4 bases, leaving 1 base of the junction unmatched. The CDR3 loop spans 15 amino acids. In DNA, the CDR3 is TGCAGCGTTGGGGACAGGGACTCTGGGGCCAACGTCCTGACTTTC. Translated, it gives CSVGDRDSGANVLTF.